This section outlines one T cell receptor (beta chain) sequence together with its context. Its specificity is unknown. The repertoire was sequenced with immunoSEQ multiplex PCR; TCRdb's copy has only in-frame clones and lacks some. The repertoire holds around 67,000 clones, roughly 84% seen once, with around 6.6% in the top ten. The data derive from a study of T cell responses to AZD1222 COVID-19 vaccine. Study-level information: Second doses at about 4 or about 12 weeks were pooled.

Study outcomes and limitations: Regions 160-218 and 743-854 held dominance among vaccine-associated CD4 TCRs, which spanned spike. The reported proportion of spike-specific TCRs targeting unmutated variant regions was nearly half. Donors in the cohort were predominantly white British and more often female, and clonal diversity was possibly underestimated.

J lost 1 base, V lost 4 bases, and 3 bases had no gene match. This CDR3 has 16 residues. In germline, CDR1 is KGHSH, CDR2 LQKENI. The sequence was obtained from an adult in good health. The chain combines TRBV18 with TRBJ2-2, with 10 bases matching TRBD2. The specimen was peripheral blood, collected on day 0 of AZD1222 vaccination. In DNA form, the CDR3 reads TGTGCCAGCTCACTAGGGACTAGCGTGAACACCGGGGAGCTGTTTTTT. Protein product: CASSLGTSVNTGELFF.